Listed here is a single TCR beta chain. This record comes from a study of control samples from healthy donors and cancer patients. V lost 0 bases and J lost 5, with 11 bases in between. CDR3 size: 15 residues. Germline CDR1 is SGHRS and CDR2 is YFSETQ. The data were produced by immunoSEQ multiplex PCR, yet TCRdb's version contains in-frame clones alone and is incomplete. Among tens of thousands of clones listed, about nine tenths were seen once. The TCR originated in a man aged 25-40 years in good health. The rearrangement uses TRBV5-1 and TRBJ2-2, with D perhaps being TRBD1 or TRBD2 (5 bases each). The source material was blood. The CDR3 DNA follows: TGCGCCAGCAGCTTGGAGCCTGGGGGAACCGGGGAGCTGTTTTTT. Amino acids: CASSLEPGGTGELFF. Drawing the rest from reference TRBV5-1 and TRBJ2-2, the complete variable domain is KAGVTQTPRYLIKTRGQQVTLSCSPISGHRSVSWYQQTPGQGLQFLFEYFSETQRNKGNFPGRFSGRQFSNSRSEMNVSTLELGDSALYLCASSLEPGGTGELFFGEGSRLTVL.